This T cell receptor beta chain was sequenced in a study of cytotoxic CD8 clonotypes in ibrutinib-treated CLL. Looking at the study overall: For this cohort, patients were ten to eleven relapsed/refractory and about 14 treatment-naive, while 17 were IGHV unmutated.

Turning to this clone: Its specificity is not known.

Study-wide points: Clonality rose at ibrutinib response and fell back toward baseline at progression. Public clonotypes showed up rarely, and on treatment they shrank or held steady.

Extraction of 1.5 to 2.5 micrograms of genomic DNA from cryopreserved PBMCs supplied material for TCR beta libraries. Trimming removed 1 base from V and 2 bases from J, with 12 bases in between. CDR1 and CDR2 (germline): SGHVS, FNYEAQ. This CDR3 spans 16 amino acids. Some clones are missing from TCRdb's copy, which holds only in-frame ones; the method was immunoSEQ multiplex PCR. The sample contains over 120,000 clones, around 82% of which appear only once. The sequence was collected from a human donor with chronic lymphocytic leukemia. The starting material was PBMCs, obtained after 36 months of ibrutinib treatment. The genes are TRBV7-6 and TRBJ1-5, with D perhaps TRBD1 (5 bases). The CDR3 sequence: CASSLEWGDGNQPQHF. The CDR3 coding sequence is TGTGCCAGCAGCTTAGAATGGGGGGACGGCAATCAGCCCCAGCATTTT.